Presented here are 4 T cell receptor beta chains from one specimen sequenced in a study of blood T cell repertoires in COVID-19 (dated by TCRdb to 2020 to 2022). The protocol used for the library was the immunoSEQ multiplex PCR assay. The table comes from immuneACCESS by way of TCRdb, which keeps in-frame sequences with V and J called. Part of the clones is missing from these tables; in studies checked, under half for an unresolved V gene and the rest for unknown reasons. The sample includes under 250,000 clones, with just over 85% observed a single time. The ten largest make up around a tenth of the sample. What was sequenced was peripheral blood. These TCRs come from a man over 45 with COVID-19, enrolled during active disease.

This chain joins TRBV5-4 and TRBJ1-2, with D uncertain. Germline V gene sequence: CDR1 SGHNT, CDR2 YYREEE (reference sequence). The CDR3 runs 13 residues. The V end lost 0 bases, the J end lost 3 bases, and 6 bases lay between the germline ends. The CDR3, as DNA: TGTGCCAGCAGCTTGGGCGGGGACTATGGCTACACCTTC. It codes for CASSLGGDYGYTF.

This chain connects TRBV28 to TRBJ2-7, with a possible D match to TRBD1 (6 bases). Between the trimmed V and J ends, which lost 8 bases and 0 bases, there was a span of 8 bases. The CDR3 has 12 amino acids. The V gene's germline CDR1 is MDHEN and CDR2 SYDVKM. Here the CDR3 DNA reads TGTGCCAGCCGGACAGCCTCCTACGAGCAGTACTTC. Amino acid sequence: CASRTASYEQYF. The full variable domain, with the rest looked up from reference TRBV28 and TRBJ2-7, is DVKVTQSSRYLVKRTGEKVFLECVQDMDHENMFWYRQDPGLGLRLIYFSYDVKMKEKGDIPEGYSVSREKKERFSLILESASTNQTSMYLCASRTASYEQYFGPGTRLTVT.

The V and J genes are TRBV10-3 and TRBJ2-5; a possible D gene is TRBD2 (6 bases). CDR3 length: 15 amino acids. V shed 4 bases and J shed 1 base, with 13 bases lying between them. Germline values: CDR1 ENHRY, CDR2 SYGVKD. CDR3: CAISGSLAPQETQYF. CDR3 sequence (DNA): TGTGCCATCAGTGGGTCACTAGCACCCCAAGAGACCCAGTACTTC.

The rearrangement joins TRBV5-1 to TRBJ2-5; D is possibly TRBD1 (6 bases). This CDR3 comprises 15 residues. Germline-derived CDR1 and CDR2 are SGHRS and YFSETQ. Trimming left V 3 bases short and J 2 bases short, with 14 bases between. The CDR3 loop is CASSSPDRVQETQYF. The CDR3 nucleotides read TGCGCCAGCAGCTCTCCGGACAGAGTTCAAGAGACCCAGTACTTC.